Below are 7 T cell receptor beta chains sequenced from a single sample in a study of blood T cell repertoires in COVID-19. Clones were sequenced by immunoSEQ multiplex PCR, and TCRdb holds only the in-frame ones, with some missing. The sample has 81,000 or so clones; roughly 85% are singletons. The sample comprised peripheral blood. The receptors come from a man in his fifties with COVID-19, enrolled during active disease.

The chain recombines TRBV30 with TRBJ2-1; D is unresolved. Looked up from germline, CDR1 is GTSNPN and CDR2 is SVGIG (reference sequence). The CDR3 has 13 amino acids. Trimming cost V 0 bases and J 4 bases, with 7 bases left between them. The chain's CDR3 is CAWSVDGYNEQFF. In DNA form, the CDR3 reads TGTGCCTGGAGTGTTGACGGGTACAATGAGCAGTTCTTC.

The rearrangement joins TRBV7-2 to TRBJ2-7; 10 nucleotides match TRBD1. Germline V gene lookup returns CDR1 SGHTA and CDR2 FQGNSA. The CDR3 spans 18 residues. Trimming cost V 5 bases and J 0 bases; bases outside gene matches: 13. The DNA for the CDR3 is TGTGCCAGCAGCGTCACCGCTACGGGACAGGGGACCTCCTACGAGCAGTACTTC. Protein product: CASSVTATGQGTSYEQYF.

The rearrangement links TRBV19 to TRBJ2-2, with 14 bases fitting TRBD2. Germline values: CDR1 LNHDA, CDR2 SQIVND (reference sequence). The CDR3 sequence is 20 residues long. Unmatched junction bases numbered 11, after V lost 2 bases and J lost 3 bases. DNA for the CDR3: TGTGCCAGTAGTATATTCCCTCGGACTAGCGGGGGGCGCGACACCGGGGAGCTGTTTTTT. Encoded protein: CASSIFPRTSGGRDTGELFF.

The J gene is TRBJ1-4, the V gene TRBV27; D gene ambiguous. This CDR3 has 15 amino acids. The ends were cut back, 2 bases at V and 3 bases at J, with 10 bases in the middle. Germline-derived CDR1 and CDR2 are MNHEY and SMNVEV (reference sequence). CDR3 coding DNA: TGTGCCAGCAGTTTAGTGAGGGCTGCTAATGAAAAACTGTTTTTT. Translation: CASSLVRAANEKLFF.

The chain recombines TRBV19 with TRBJ1-4; the match to TRBD1 covers 7 bases. The CDR3 has 16 residues. The germline V gene encodes CDR1 LNHDA and CDR2 SQIVND (reference sequence). V gave up 9 bases and J gave up 8 bases; unmatched junction bases: 18. This CDR3 reads CARPYGVGQKREKLFF. CDR3 bases: TGTGCCAGACCCTATGGGGTGGGACAGAAAAGGGAAAAACTGTTTTTT. The full variable domain, in which reference TRBV19 and TRBJ1-4 provide the parts outside the CDR3, is DGGITQSPKYLFRKEGQNVTLSCEQNLNHDAMYWYRQDPGQGLRLIYYSQIVNDFQKGDIAEGYSVSREKKESFPLTVTSAQKNPTAFYLCARPYGVGQKREKLFFGSGTQLSVL.

V is TRBV28 and J is TRBJ1-5; TRBD1 is a possible D gene (6 bases). CDR1 and CDR2 from the germline V gene are MDHEN and SYDVKM. The CDR3 has 13 amino acids. The germline V and J ends were trimmed by 3 bases and 5 bases, with 8 bases remaining between them. CDR3 in DNA: TGTGCCAGCAGTTTGTACAGGGATCAGCCCCAGCATTTT. Protein product: CASSLYRDQPQHF.

The V gene is TRBV19, the J gene TRBJ1-5; no clear D. The CDR3 loop spans 13 amino acids. Germline V gene sequence: CDR1 LNHDA, CDR2 SQIVND (reference sequence). Between the trimmed V and J ends, which lost 5 bases and 1 base, there was a span of 6 bases. In DNA form, the CDR3 reads TGTGCCAGTAGTCTCCAGAGCAATCAGCCCCAGCATTTT. This encodes CASSLQSNQPQHF.